This paragraph covers one T cell receptor beta chain sequence. The data originate from a study of chemoradiotherapy in HPV16-positive cancers. The CDR3 totals 17 residues. TCRdb's copy holds only in-frame clones and misses some; the assay was immunoSEQ multiplex PCR. The data contain about 67,000 clones, more than 70% of them singletons. This receptor was taken from a human donor with HPV-associated anogenital cancer. The chain links TRBV1 to TRBJ1-1; the DNA was not used to check the table's D call, TRBD1. TRBV1 represents a pseudogene. The starting material was blood, obtained from a patient who underwent chemoradiotherapy. CDR3 amino acids: CTSSRGPLLQANTEAFF. The CDR3 DNA is TGCACCAGCAGCCGGGGTCCTTTATTACAGGCGAACACTGAAGCTTTCTTT.